This T cell receptor (beta chain) stems from a study of blood T cell repertoires in COVID-19. As for the study in general: Acute-phase and convalescent COVID-19 samples originated in the United States, Italy and Spain. Nucleic acid was either cDNA or gDNA, and it came from T cells, B-cell-depleted T cells, or PBMCs.

J lost 10 bases, V lost 0 bases, and 8 bases had no gene match. The CDR3 sequence is 15 residues long. Per germline, CDR1 MNHEY and CDR2 SVGAGI. Authors' data handling: Amplification of reference gene primers was used by the study to estimate nucleated cell counts. The repertoire was sequenced with immunoSEQ multiplex PCR; TCRdb's copy has only in-frame clones and lacks some. D and trimming were read from the DNA, whereas the V and J calls and clone size are those reported in that table. The sample has a few hundred thousand clones; 75% to 90% are singletons. The rearrangement uses TRBV6-5 and TRBJ1-3; 8 positions agree with TRBD1. Material for sequencing was peripheral blood. The TCR originated in a young woman with acute or convalescent COVID-19. This chain's CDR3 is CASSYSGQAIRTIYF. CDR3 nucleotides: TGTGCCAGCAGTTACTCGGGACAGGCAATAAGGACCATATATTTT.